This passage covers 7 T cell receptor beta chains from one sample sequenced in a study of CD8+CD57+ T cells in acquired aplastic anemia (dated by TCRdb to between 2017 and 2018). Instrument on record: Illumina HiSeq 2000. Genomic DNA was used as template for profiling of TCR beta VDJ combinations and CDR3 sequences. Starting from the raw public reads, TCRdb applied fastp trimming at Q25, assembled clones with MiXCR and retained in-frame beta chains. When rows share a CDR3 protein, they turn into one entry using the most common DNA and genes. The sample contains hundreds of thousands of distinct CDR3 sequences, around a third of them found a single time. Less than 0.85% of the sample comes from the top ten. Flow cytometry had shown CD8+CD57+ cell expansion in the patients selected for sequencing. The sample comprised sorted CD4+, CD8+, or CD8+CD57+ T cells (not recorded which) from PBMCs. All receptors derive from a human donor with aplastic anemia.

This clonotype was seen only a few times. A much more abundant neighbour one base away suggests this may be a read error. The CDR3 reads CSVEDGGKVYYGCTF. For the CDR3, the DNA is TGCAGCGTTGAAGATGGGGGGAAGGTTTACTATGGCTGCACCTTC. J is TRBJ1-2 and V is TRBV29-1; D is perhaps TRBD1 (5 bases). Looked up from germline, CDR1 is SQVTM and CDR2 is ANQGSEA. CDR3 size: 15 residues.

The sample holds many counts of this clonotype. The chain is built from TRBV7-3 and TRBJ2-7, with D perhaps matching TRBD2 (5 bases). CDR3 size: 13 residues. Germline loops: CDR1 SGHTA, CDR2 FQGTGA. V was pared by 4 bases and J by 5 bases, with 12 bases between. The CDR3: CASSSPDFDEQYF. The DNA of the CDR3 is TGTGCCAGCAGCTCCCCGGACTTCGACGAGCAGTACTTC. The full variable domain, its missing parts supplied by reference TRBV7-3 and TRBJ2-7, is GAGVSQTPSNKVTEKGKYVELRCDPISGHTALYWYRQSLGQGPEFLIYFQGTGAADDSGLPNDRFFAVRPEGSVSTLKIQRTERGDSAVYLCASSSPDFDEQYFGPGTRLTVT.

This clonotype was observed a few times. The chain employs TRBV5-8 and TRBJ2-3; D call uncertain. CDR1 is SGHTS, CDR2 YDEGEE, per germline. CDR3 size: 14 residues. Trimming pared 3 bases from V and 7 bases from J, leaving 15 bases between. CDR3 protein: CASSSLVKVHTQYF. The CDR3 DNA reads TGTGCCAGCAGCTCCCTTGTCAAGGTCCATACGCAGTATTTT.

Turning to this clonotype: A much larger clone differs by one base, so this may be a read error. The rearrangement links TRBV19 to TRBJ1-1; D unclear. The CDR3 is 18 residues long. Germline loops: CDR1 LNHDA, CDR2 SQIVND (reference sequence). The CDR3 protein is CAGSKTVLTNVMNTEAFF. CDR3 DNA sequence: TGTGCCGGTAGCAAAACCGTCCTCACCAACGTCATGAACACTGAAGCTTTCTTT.

About this clonotype: This clone may be a read error of a much larger clone one base away. V and J are TRBV29-1 and TRBJ2-5, with D tentatively TRBD2 (5 bases). The V end was cut by 2 bases, the J end by 5 bases, with 6 bases between. CDR1 and CDR2 from the germline V gene are SQVTM and ANQGSEA. This CDR3 contains 11 residues. Written as DNA, the CDR3 is TGCAGCGTTGAAACGGGGGAGACCCAGTACTTC. This sequence encodes CSVETGETQYF.

Of note for this clonotype: This may be a read error, as it is one base from a much larger clone. The V and J genes are TRBV9 and TRBJ2-3; D not certain. The V and J ends lost 0 bases and 10 bases respectively, with 9 bases between them. Germline V CDR1 and CDR2: SGDLS, YYNGEE. This CDR3 has 12 amino acids. CDR3 nucleotide sequence: TGTGCCAGCAGCGTAGGGTTGGATGCGCAGTATTTT. It encodes CASSVGLDAQYF.

The V gene is TRBV7-2, the J gene TRBJ2-7; 10 bases line up with TRBD1. J gave up 4 bases and V 5 bases, and 8 bases lay outside the gene matches. The CDR3 is made up of 15 amino acids. The germline V gene encodes CDR1 SGHTA and CDR2 FQGNSA. CDR3 DNA sequence: TGTGCCAGCAGCGATCTAGGGACAGGGGAGTACGAGCAGTACTTC. Protein: CASSDLGTGEYEQYF.